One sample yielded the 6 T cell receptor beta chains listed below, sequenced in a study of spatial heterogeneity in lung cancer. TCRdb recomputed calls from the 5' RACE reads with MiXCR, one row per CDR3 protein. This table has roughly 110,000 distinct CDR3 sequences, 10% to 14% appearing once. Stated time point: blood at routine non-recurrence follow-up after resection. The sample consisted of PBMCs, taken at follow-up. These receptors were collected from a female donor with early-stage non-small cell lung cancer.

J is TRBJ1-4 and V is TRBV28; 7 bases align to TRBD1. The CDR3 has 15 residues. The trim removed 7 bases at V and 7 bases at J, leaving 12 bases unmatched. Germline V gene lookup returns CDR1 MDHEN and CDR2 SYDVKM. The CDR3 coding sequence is TGTGCCAGCACTAGCGCCAACAGGGGAGCTGAAAAACTGTTTTTT. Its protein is CASTSANRGAEKLFF.

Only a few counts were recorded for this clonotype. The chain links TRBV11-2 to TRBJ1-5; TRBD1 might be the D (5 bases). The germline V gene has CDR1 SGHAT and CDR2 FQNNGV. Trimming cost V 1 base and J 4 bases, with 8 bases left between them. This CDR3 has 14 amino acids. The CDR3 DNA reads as TGTGCCAGCAGCTTAGCGGACACAAATCAGCCCCAGCATTTT. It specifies CASSLADTNQPQHF.

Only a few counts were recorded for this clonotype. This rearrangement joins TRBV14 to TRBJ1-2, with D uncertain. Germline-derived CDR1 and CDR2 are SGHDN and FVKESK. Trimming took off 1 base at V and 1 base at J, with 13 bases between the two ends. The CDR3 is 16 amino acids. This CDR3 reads CASSQGVAQVNYGYTF. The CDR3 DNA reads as TGTGCCAGCAGCCAAGGGGTCGCGCAGGTTAACTATGGCTACACCTTC.

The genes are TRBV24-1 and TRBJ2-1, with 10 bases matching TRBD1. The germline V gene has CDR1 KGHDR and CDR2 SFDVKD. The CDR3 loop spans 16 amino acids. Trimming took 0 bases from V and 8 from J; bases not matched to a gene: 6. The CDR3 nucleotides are TGTGCCACCAGTGATTTGGGGACAGGGGTTTTGGATGAGCAGTTCTTC. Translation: CATSDLGTGVLDEQFF.

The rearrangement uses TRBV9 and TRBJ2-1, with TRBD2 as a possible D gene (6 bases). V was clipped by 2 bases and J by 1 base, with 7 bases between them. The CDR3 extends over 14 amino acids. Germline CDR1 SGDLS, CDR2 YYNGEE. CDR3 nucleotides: TGTGCCAGCAGCGTGGGACTTTCCTACAATGAGCAGTTCTTC. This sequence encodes CASSVGLSYNEQFF.

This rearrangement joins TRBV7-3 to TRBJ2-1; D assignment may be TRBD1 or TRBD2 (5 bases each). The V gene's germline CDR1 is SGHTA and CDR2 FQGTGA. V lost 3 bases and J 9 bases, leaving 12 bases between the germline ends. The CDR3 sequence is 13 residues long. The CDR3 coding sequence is TGTGCCAGCAGCTTGGGGGAATGGCGTGAGCAGTTCTTC. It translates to CASSLGEWREQFF.